These 24 T cell receptor beta chains share one sample of origin, sequenced in a study of CD8 T cells in ankylosing spondylitis. TCRdb passed the 5' RACE reads through MiXCR, listing each CDR3 protein once. The profile shows about 220,000 distinct CDR3 sequences, over 9.5% of them singletons. The sample was blood, either unsorted or a sorted T cell fraction (not recorded which). The receptors come from a male donor with ankylosing spondylitis or in good health (not recorded which).

The chain carries TRBV3-1 and TRBJ2-5; 7 bases align to TRBD2. Germline CDR1 LGHDT, CDR2 YNNKEL (reference sequence). Losses at the gene ends were 3 bases for V and 4 bases for J; bases not matched to a gene: 11. The CDR3 has 16 amino acids. This CDR3 reads CASSHQGLTGGETQYF. In DNA, the CDR3 is TGTGCCAGCAGCCACCAGGGACTCACGGGGGGAGAGACCCAGTACTTC.

This clonotype was picked up a small number of times. The CDR3 region has the DNA TGTGCCAGCAGTCCCGGACGGGAATGGTCACCCCTCCACTTT. As protein: CASSPGREWSPLHF. The chain links TRBV12-3 or TRBV12-4 to TRBJ1-6; D gene unclear. The CDR3 length is 14 residues. The V and J ends lost 5 bases and 10 bases respectively, with 15 bases between them.

This clonotype has at least ten counts. The rearrangement joins TRBV5-1 to TRBJ2-3, with TRBD1 as a possible D gene (6 bases). Per the germline V gene, CDR1 is SGHRS and CDR2 is YFSETQ. V shed 0 bases and J shed 4 bases, with 15 bases lying between them. CDR3 length: 16 residues. The CDR3 is CASSLDTGLASDTQYF. The DNA of the CDR3 is TGCGCCAGCAGCTTGGATACAGGGTTAGCATCAGATACGCAGTATTTT.

This chain joins TRBV5-1 and TRBJ2-7, with D possibly TRBD2 on 5 matching bases. This CDR3 has 15 residues. CDR1 is SGHRS, CDR2 YFSETQ, per germline. V dropped 4 bases and J dropped 0 bases, with 14 bases sitting between them. The CDR3 bases are TGCGCCAGCAGCAGGGCGGACGGGATCTCCTACGAGCAGTACTTC. Protein: CASSRADGISYEQYF. Looking up the rest from reference TRBV5-1 and TRBJ2-7 gives the full variable domain: KAGVTQTPRYLIKTRGQQVTLSCSPISGHRSVSWYQQTPGQGLQFLFEYFSETQRNKGNFPGRFSGRQFSNSRSEMNVSTLELGDSALYLCASSRADGISYEQYFGPGTRLTVT.

The chain combines TRBV11-2 with TRBJ2-7, with no clear D. Germline V CDR1 and CDR2: SGHAT, FQNNGV. This CDR3 has 14 amino acids. With 4 bases removed from V and 3 bases from J, the gap between germline ends came to 13 bases. CDR3 sequence (DNA): TGTGCCAGCAGCTCGGACGGAGACTTCTACGAGCAGTACTTC. This codes for CASSSDGDFYEQYF.

The table lists this clonotype with many counts. J is TRBJ2-2 and V is TRBV11-1, with D uncertain. The CDR3 runs to 16 residues. Germline V CDR1 and CDR2: SGHAT, FQDESV (reference sequence). Trimming cost V 0 bases and J 2 bases, with 10 bases left between them. CDR3 coding DNA: TGTGCCAGCAGCTTAGCAGAACGGTCTAACACCGGGGAGCTGTTTTTT. Translating gives CASSLAERSNTGELFF.

This clonotype was observed at least ten times. V gene TRBV5-1 combines with J gene TRBJ2-5; TRBD2 aligns across 12 bases. V lost 4 bases and J lost 8; bases outside the gene matches: 12. The germline V gene has CDR1 SGHRS and CDR2 YFSETQ. The CDR3 runs 16 residues. The CDR3 spells CASSRGLAGGPGTQYF. The CDR3 coding sequence is TGCGCCAGCAGCCGCGGGCTAGCGGGGGGGCCAGGAACCCAGTACTTC.

The table lists this clonotype with many counts. The chain has TRBV11-2 and TRBJ2-7; D possibly corresponds to TRBD1 (5 bases). The CDR3 runs 14 residues. Germline CDR1 is SGHAT and CDR2 is FQNNGV. Deletions cut 1 base from V and 4 bases from J, with 11 bases between. CDR3 sequence: CASSLGQGGYEQYF. The CDR3 DNA is TGTGCCAGCAGCTTAGGCCAGGGCGGATACGAGCAGTACTTC. The full variable domain, rest sourced from reference TRBV11-2 and TRBJ2-7, is EAGVAQSPRYKIIEKRQSVAFWCNPISGHATLYWYQQILGQGPKLLIQFQNNGVVDDSQLPKDRFSAERLKGVDSTLKIQPAKLEDSAVYLCASSLGQGGYEQYFGPGTRLTVT.

This clonotype has a handful of counts. The V and J genes are TRBV10-3 and TRBJ1-1, with 8 bases that match TRBD1. From germline, CDR1 is ENHRY and CDR2 SYGVKD. The trim removed 3 bases at V and 1 base at J, leaving 7 bases unmatched. This CDR3 region has 16 residues. Here the CDR3 reads CAISEGQGKSNTEAFF. CDR3 bases: TGTGCCATCAGTGAAGGACAGGGAAAGTCGAACACTGAAGCTTTCTTT.

This clonotype was seen at least ten times. The rearrangement joins TRBV20-1 to TRBJ1-1; D unclear. The CDR3 covers 14 residues. V was cut by 0 bases and J by 6 bases, with 14 bases left in between. Germline values: CDR1 DFQATT, CDR2 SNEGSKA (reference sequence). The CDR3 loop reads CSAREGTGIAEAFF. The CDR3 bases are TGCAGTGCTAGAGAGGGCACGGGGATAGCTGAAGCTTTCTTT.

This clonotype was seen many times. A read error may account for a junction end that differs from germline. V is TRBV12-3 or TRBV12-4 and J is TRBJ2-5; TRBD1 is a possible D gene (6 bases). The CDR3 spans 13 residues. CDR3 sequence (DNA): TGTGCCAGCAGCTTAGGGGGCCAAGAGACCCAGTACTTC. Residues: CASSLGGQETQYF.

This clonotype was observed a handful of times. This chain uses TRBV6-5 with TRBJ2-2; either TRBD1 or TRBD2 may fit D (5 bases each). Between the trimmed V and J ends, which lost 4 bases and 13 bases, there was a span of 19 bases. The CDR3 consists of 14 residues. CDR1 and CDR2 from the germline V gene are MNHEY and SVGAGI. The DNA of the CDR3 is TGTGCCAGCAGTTTCGGGACGGGGCTTGGGCTGCTGTTTTTT. Protein: CASSFGTGLGLLFF.

This clonotype was seen repeatedly, ten times or more. The chain links TRBV29-1 to TRBJ1-2; TRBD1 might be the D (6 bases). The V and J ends lost 4 bases and 8 bases respectively, with 20 bases between them. From germline, CDR1 is SQVTM and CDR2 ANQGSEA. The CDR3 totals 14 residues. The CDR3 here is CSVVFGGQGAGYTF. The CDR3 nucleotides are TGCAGCGTTGTCTTCGGGGGGCAAGGGGCCGGCTACACCTTC. Full variable domain (remainder filled in from reference TRBV29-1 and TRBJ1-2): SAVISQKPSRDICQRGTSLTIQCQVDSQVTMMFWYRQQPGQSLTLIATANQGSEATYESGFVIDKFPISRPNLTFSTLTVSNMSPEDSSIYLCSVVFGGQGAGYTFGSGTRLTVV.

This clonotype has more than one count but fewer than ten. DNA for the CDR3: TGCGCCAGCAGCCTACCGCCGACAGGGGTGGTCTCTGGAAACACCATATATTTT. Its protein is CASSLPPTGVVSGNTIYF. The chain recombines TRBV5-1 with TRBJ1-3; TRBD1 agrees at 8 bases. The CDR3 sequence is 18 residues long. The trim removed 4 bases at V and 0 bases at J, leaving 12 bases unmatched. Germline CDR1 SGHRS, CDR2 YFSETQ.

Concerning this clonotype itself: This is likely a read error, given that the CDR3 carries no conserved phenylalanine or tryptophan at its end. The limits of the CDR3 on the DNA are not certain, so only TCRdb's listed CDR3 is given. This chain joins TRBV7-2 and TRBJ1-2; the DNA was not compared with TRBD1, the D call given in the table. CDR1 SGHTA and CDR2 FQGNSA come from the germline V gene. The CDR3 contains 12 residues when both ends are counted. The CDR3 reads CASSLGGAVPSG.

This clonotype was seen at least ten times. The chain recombines TRBV27 with TRBJ1-1; tentative D call: TRBD1 (5 bases). With 3 bases removed from V and 4 bases from J, the gap between germline ends came to 15 bases. Germline CDR1 and CDR2: MNHEY and SMNVEV (reference sequence). This CDR3 comprises 15 residues. The CDR3 DNA reads as TGTGCCAGCAGTTTGTCAGGGAGTTTTGGCACTGAAGCTTTCTTT. Its translation is CASSLSGSFGTEAFF.

This clonotype was counted many times. The chain carries TRBV24-1 and TRBJ1-5; a weak D match, TRBD1 (5 bases). V gave up 3 bases and J gave up 4 bases, with 15 bases separating them. Germline V gene lookup returns CDR1 KGHDR and CDR2 SFDVKD. The CDR3 is 16 residues long. The CDR3 bases are TGTGCCACCAGTGATACACGCGGGACGGCGAATCAGCCCCAGCATTTT. Amino acids: CATSDTRGTANQPQHF.

In its sample, this clonotype was seen a few times. J is TRBJ2-6 and V is TRBV20-1, with 9 bases that match TRBD1. After removal of 0 bases from V and 2 bases from J, the junction contained 5 bases not matched to a gene. CDR1 and CDR2 from the germline V gene are DFQATT and SNEGSKA (reference sequence). This CDR3 contains 17 residues. The DNA of the CDR3 is TGCAGTGCTAGAGACGCCGGGACAGGGACTGGGGCCAACGTCCTGACTTTC. It is translated as CSARDAGTGTGANVLTF.

V gene TRBV5-1 combines with J gene TRBJ1-1; no definite D call. This CDR3 contains 15 residues. V dropped 0 bases and J dropped 0 bases, with 9 bases sitting between them. Germline CDR1 is SGHRS and CDR2 is YFSETQ. The CDR3 region is CASSLDMVLNTEAFF. CDR3 nucleotide sequence: TGCGCCAGCAGCTTGGATATGGTATTGAACACTGAAGCTTTCTTT.

This clonotype has just one count. The V call is TRBV5-8, the J call TRBJ2-7; D gene unclear. Per germline, CDR1 SGHTS and CDR2 YDEGEE. V was cut by 7 bases and J by 7 bases, with 6 bases left in between. The CDR3 has 9 residues. The CDR3 loop reads CASVREQYF. DNA of the CDR3: TGTGCCAGCGTCAGAGAGCAGTACTTC.

Comments on this clonotype: A read error may account for a junction end that differs from germline. The rearrangement uses TRBV20-1 and TRBJ2-7; 8 bases match TRBD2. Per germline, CDR1 DFQATT and CDR2 SNEGSKA (reference sequence). This CDR3 comprises 14 residues. CDR3 nucleotide sequence: TGCACTGCTCCCACCATGGGACTAGCCTACGAGCAGTACTTC. This translates into CTAPTMGLAYEQYF.

There are many counts of this clonotype. The rearrangement links TRBV10-3 to TRBJ2-7; no firm D call. CDR1 ENHRY and CDR2 SYGVKD come from the germline V gene. This CDR3 comprises 18 residues. V was shortened by 5 bases and J by 1 base, with 24 bases between the two germline ends. CDR3 DNA: TGTGCCATCAGTCGACCCCAGGCTGACGCATCAACTTCCTACGAGCAGTACTTC. It translates to CAISRPQADASTSYEQYF.

This clonotype was recorded at least ten times. The chain carries TRBV5-1 and TRBJ1-2; a possible D gene is TRBD1 (5 bases). Germline V gene sequence: CDR1 SGHRS, CDR2 YFSETQ. V lost 2 bases and J 4 bases, leaving 12 bases between the germline ends. The length of the CDR3 is 14 residues. The CDR3 bases are TGCGCCAGCAGCTTTGGGGGGGAAGCCTATGGCTACACCTTC. Its translation: CASSFGGEAYGYTF.

With regard to this clonotype: A single base separates this from a much larger clone, so it may be a read error. This chain links TRBV12-3 or TRBV12-4 with TRBJ1-5, with D maybe TRBD1 (5 bases). This CDR3 is 14 amino acids long. The CDR3 nucleotides read TGTGTCAGCAGTTTAGCAGCAGACAGTCAGCCCCAGCATTTT. Translated: CVSSLAADSQPQHF.